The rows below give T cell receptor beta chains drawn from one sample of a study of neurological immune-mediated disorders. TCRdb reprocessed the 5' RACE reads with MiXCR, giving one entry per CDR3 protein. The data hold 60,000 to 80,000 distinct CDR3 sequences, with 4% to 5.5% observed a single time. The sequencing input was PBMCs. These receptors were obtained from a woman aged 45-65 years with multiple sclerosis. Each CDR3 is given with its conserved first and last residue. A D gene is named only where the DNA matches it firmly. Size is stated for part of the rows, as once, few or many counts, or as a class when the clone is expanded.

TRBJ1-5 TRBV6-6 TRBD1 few TGTGCCAGCAGTTACGAGGGGGCCAATCAGCCCCAGAATTTT CASSYEGANQPQNF
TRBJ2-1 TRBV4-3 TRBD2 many TGCGCCAGCAGCCACGGGACTAGCGGGGGGGCCATAAATGAGCAGTTCTTC CASSHGTSGGAINEQFF
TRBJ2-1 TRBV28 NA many TGTGCCAGCAGTTTAGGTGCAGGGGGGCTTTTTGACTCCTACAATGAGCAGTTCTTC CASSLGAGGLFDSYNEQFF
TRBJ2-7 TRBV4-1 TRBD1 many TGCGCCAGCAGCTTCCGGACAGGTCCTAACTACGAGCAGTACTTC CASSFRTGPNYEQYF
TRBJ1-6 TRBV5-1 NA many TGCGCCAGCAGCAAGGATCCCGGGTCACCCCTCCACTTT CASSKDPGSPLHF
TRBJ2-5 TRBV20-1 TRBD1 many TGCAGTGCTAGAACAGGGGTTCTAGAGACCCAGTACTTC CSARTGVLETQYF
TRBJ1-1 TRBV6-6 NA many TGTGCCAGCGGAGCGATCCAGAACACTGAAGCTTTCTTT CASGAIQNTEAFF
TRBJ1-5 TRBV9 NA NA TGTGCCAGCAGCCCAGGGATTTCTAGCAATCAGCCCCAGAATTTT CASSPGISSNQPQNF
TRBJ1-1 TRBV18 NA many TGTGCCAGCTCGCCGGACAAGGGCAATGAAGCTTTCTTT CASSPDKGNEAFF
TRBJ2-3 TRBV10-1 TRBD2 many TGCGCCAGCAGTGCAGCGGGGAACGCAGATACGCAGTATTTT CASSAAGNADTQYF
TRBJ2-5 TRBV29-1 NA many TGCAGCGTTGATGGGGATGCCAACCGGGGGACCCAGTACTTC CSVDGDANRGTQYF
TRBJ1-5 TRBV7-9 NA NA TGTGCCAGCAGCTTAGCGCAAGGGGGAGGGCAGCCCCAGCATTTT CASSLAQGGGQPQHF
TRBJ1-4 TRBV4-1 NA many TGCGCCAGCAGCCAAGGCGTCGCGGGACCGATTAATGAAAAACTGTTTTTT CASSQGVAGPINEKLFF
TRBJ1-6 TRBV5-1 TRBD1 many TGCGCCAGCAGCTCTGACAGGGGATACTCACCCCTCCACTTT CASSSDRGYSPLHF
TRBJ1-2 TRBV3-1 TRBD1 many TGTGCCAGCACCCCCCGACAGGGGGTGAACGGCTACACCTTC CASTPRQGVNGYTF
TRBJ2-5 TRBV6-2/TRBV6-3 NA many TGTGCCAGCACCCCTACCGGGGTTTGGGGAGAGACCCAGTACTTC CASTPTGVWGETQYF
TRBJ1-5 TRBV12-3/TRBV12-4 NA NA TGTGCCAGCAGTCAGGACCGGACGCAGCCCCAGAATTTT CASSQDRTQPQNF
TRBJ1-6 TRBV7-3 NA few TGTGCCAGCAGCTTAGAGAGGGGCTCACCCCTCAACTTT CASSLERGSPLNF
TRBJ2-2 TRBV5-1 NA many TGCGCCAGCAGGCACATCCGGGACTCCGAGACGAACACCGGGGAGCTGTTTTTT CASRHIRDSETNTGELFF
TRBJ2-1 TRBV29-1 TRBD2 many TGCAGCGCCAGACAGTCTAGCGGGGGGAGGACCTACAATGAGCAGTTCTTC CSARQSSGGRTYNEQFF
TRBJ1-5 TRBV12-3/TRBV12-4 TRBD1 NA TGTGCCAGCCTAGGAGGGGGCAATCAGCCCCAGAATTTT CASLGGGNQPQNF
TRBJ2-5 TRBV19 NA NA TGTGCCAGTAGGCTGAATTTTGAAGAGACCCAGTACTTC CASRLNFEETQYF
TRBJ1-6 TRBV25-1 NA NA TGTGCCAGCAGTGAAGGTCTGGTTAATTCACCCCTCCACTTT CASSEGLVNSPLHF
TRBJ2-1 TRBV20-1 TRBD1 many TGCAGTGCTAGAGGGGACAGGGGCTACAATGAGCAGTTCTTC CSARGDRGYNEQFF
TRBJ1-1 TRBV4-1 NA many TGCGCCAGCAGCCAAGATCAGGGCCGGGACACTGAAGCTTTCTTT CASSQDQGRDTEAFF
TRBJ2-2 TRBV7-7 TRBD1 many TGTGCTAGCAGCCAGGGGACAGGGAACACCGGGGAGCTGTTTTTT CASSQGTGNTGELFF
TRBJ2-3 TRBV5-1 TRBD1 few TGCGCCAGCAGCTCTTACAGGGGTGCAGATACGCAGTATTTT CASSSYRGADTQYF
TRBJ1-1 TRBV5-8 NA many TGTGCCAGCAGCTTGGTCGTCGGTCAGGGGAACACTGAAGCTTTCTTT CASSLVVGQGNTEAFF
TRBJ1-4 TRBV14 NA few TGTGCCAGCAGCCAAGAAGTTGTGTCAGCTAATGAAAAACTGTTTTTT CASSQEVVSANEKLFF
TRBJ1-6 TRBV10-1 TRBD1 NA TGCGCCAGCAGCGGACAGGGGAATTCACCCCTCAACTTT CASSGQGNSPLNF
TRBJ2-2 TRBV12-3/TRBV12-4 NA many TGTGCCAGCAGTTTAAGCCAGCGATCCGGGGAGCTGTTTTTT CASSLSQRSGELFF
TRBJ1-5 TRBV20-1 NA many TGCAGTGCTAGCCCCCAGGGTAGCAATCAGCCCCAGCATTTT CSASPQGSNQPQHF
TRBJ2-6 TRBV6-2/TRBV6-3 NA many TGTGCCAGCAGTCGACAGTACTCTGGGGCCAACGTCCTGACTTTC CASSRQYSGANVLTF
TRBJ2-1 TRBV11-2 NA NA TGTGCCAGCAGCTTGTTTACAGGGCTAGAGACCCAGTTCTTC CASSLFTGLETQFF
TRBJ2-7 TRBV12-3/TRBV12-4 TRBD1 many TGTGCCAGCAGTATCGGACAGGGGGATTACTACGAGCAGTACTTC CASSIGQGDYYEQYF
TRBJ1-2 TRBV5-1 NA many TGCGCCAGCAGCTCCGACCCCCTCCGGGATGGCTACACCTTC CASSSDPLRDGYTF
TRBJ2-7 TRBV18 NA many TGTGCCAGCGCCCTTATCTCCTACGAGCAGTACTTC CASALISYEQYF
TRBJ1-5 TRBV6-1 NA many TGTGCCCACGGATATAGCAATCAGCCCCAGCATTTT CAHGYSNQPQHF
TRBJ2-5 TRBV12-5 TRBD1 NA TGTGCTAGTGGCTCCGACAGGGGAGAGACCCAGTACTTC CASGSDRGETQYF
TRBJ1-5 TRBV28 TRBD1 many TGTGCCAGCAGTTTAGGCGCTAACCGGGACAGGGAGGCTCAGCCCCAGCATTTT CASSLGANRDREAQPQHF
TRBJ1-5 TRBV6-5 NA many TGTGCCAGCAGCTCGTATAGCAATCAGCCCCAGCATTTT CASSSYSNQPQHF
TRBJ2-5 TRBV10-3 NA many TGTGCCATCAGTGAGGTAATGGAGACCCAGTACTTC CAISEVMETQYF
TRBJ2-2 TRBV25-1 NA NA TGTGCCAGCAGTCCGCGACAGAACACCGGGGAGCTGTTTTTT CASSPRQNTGELFF
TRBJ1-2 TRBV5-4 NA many TGTGCCAGCATTTCGGACAAGAACTATGGCTACACCTTC CASISDKNYGYTF
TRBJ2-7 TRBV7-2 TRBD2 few TGTGCCAGCAGCTTAGCGCGGGAGGGCGGCTACGAGCAGTACTTC CASSLAREGGYEQYF
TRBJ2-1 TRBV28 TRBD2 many TGTGCCAGCAGTTTATCGCCTAGCGGGGGGGCAGATGAGCAGTTCTTC CASSLSPSGGADEQFF
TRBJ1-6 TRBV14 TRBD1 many TGTGCCAGCAGCCCACGGGACAGGTCCCAATCACCCCTCCACTTT CASSPRDRSQSPLHF
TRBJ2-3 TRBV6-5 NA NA TGTGCCAGCAGGGCTCCGGGACAATCGCAGTATTTT CASRAPGQSQYF
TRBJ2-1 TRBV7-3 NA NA TGTGCCAGCAGCTCCATTAGGGGGGGGTCTACCTACAATGAGCAGTTCTTC CASSSIRGGSTYNEQFF
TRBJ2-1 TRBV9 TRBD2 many TGTGCCAGCAGCGTAGATGGGACTATAAGATACGAGCAGTTCTTC CASSVDGTIRYEQFF
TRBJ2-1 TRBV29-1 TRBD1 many TGCAGCGTTGATCAGGGGGCCCTCGCGCTCTCCAATGAGCAGTTCTTC CSVDQGALALSNEQFF
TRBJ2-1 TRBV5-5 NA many TGTGCCAGCAGCTGGTACTCCGGGACGTACAATGAGCAGTTCTTC CASSWYSGTYNEQFF
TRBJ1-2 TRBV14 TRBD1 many TGTGCCAGCAGCCCGGGACAGAACCTTTATGGCTACACCTTC CASSPGQNLYGYTF
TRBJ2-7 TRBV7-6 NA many TGTGCCAGCAGCTTGGGGACACCCTACGAGCAGTACTTC CASSLGTPYEQYF